The present entry profiles one TCR beta chain with its context. Its antigen is currently unknown. This specimen comes from a study of T-cell memory formation after mild COVID-19. The overall study: Largely donor-specific sequence clusters came from two donors. Whole-study findings and limits: Memory from before infection featured some responding clones, which suggests cross-reactive memory joined. Later expanders leaned CD4+, whereas clones that contracted between day 15 and 85 were balanced CD4/CD8.

After 5'RACE with constant-segment primers, TCR alpha and TCR beta cDNA libraries carrying sample barcodes and UMIs were obtained. TCRdb independently ran MiXCR on the 5' RACE reads; one entry per CDR3 protein. The table records 150,000 to 200,000 distinct CDR3 sequences, 30% to 35% of them present only once. The CDR3 totals 18 residues. With V trimmed by 3 bases and J by 0 bases, 12 bases remained unmatched. The germline V gene encodes CDR1 DFQATT and CDR2 SNEGSKA (reference sequence). The sequenced sample consisted of PBMCs or a T cell subset sorted from them (not recorded which). The TCR sequence derives from an adult woman who had mild COVID-19 (a few samples of this study predate the infection). Cell type and time point are not known. The chain employs TRBV20-1 and TRBJ1-5; TRBD1 aligns across 9 bases. The CDR3 sequence is CSARERGTGYYSNQPQHF. The CDR3, as DNA: TGCAGTGCTAGGGAAAGGGGGACAGGGTATTATAGCAATCAGCCCCAGCATTTT.